A single sample gave rise to the 20 T cell receptor beta chains below, sequenced in a study of blood T cell repertoires in COVID-19. Measured with immunoSEQ multiplex PCR; TCRdb has only the in-frame clones, and not every one. The sample includes under 250,000 clones, 86% of them seen just once. Material: peripheral blood. The receptors here all came from a woman aged 55 to 70 who had recovered from COVID-19.

The chain links TRBV5-6 to TRBJ1-5; 9 positions match TRBD1. V lost 4 bases to trimming and J lost 6 bases; unmatched junction nucleotides: 8. CDR3 length: 15 residues. The germline V gene encodes CDR1 SGHDT and CDR2 YYEEEE. CDR3 DNA: TGTGCCAGCAGCCGCGGGACAGGGAAGGGTCAGCCCCAGCATTTT. Its protein is CASSRGTGKGQPQHF.

The chain carries TRBV7-3 and TRBJ1-1; maybe TRBD1 (5 bases). Germline CDR1 SGHTA, CDR2 FQGTGA. Trimming pared 5 bases from V and 8 bases from J, leaving 18 bases between. The CDR3 runs 14 residues. The CDR3 nucleotides read TGTGCCAGCAGCCCCAGAGCGGGGGGGAGAGAAGCTTTCTTT. This encodes CASSPRAGGREAFF.

The rearrangement joins TRBV5-1 to TRBJ2-3; 7 bases line up with TRBD1. This CDR3 contains 14 residues. Germline V gene sequence: CDR1 SGHRS, CDR2 YFSETQ. V was pared by 2 bases and J by 5 bases, with 5 bases of the junction left unmatched. The CDR3 loop is CASSLGQAGDTQYF. For the CDR3, the DNA is TGCGCCAGCAGCTTAGGACAGGCAGGAGATACGCAGTATTTT.

The V and J genes are TRBV3-1 (or the pseudogene TRBV3-2) and TRBJ1-2, with D tentatively TRBD1 (6 bases). The CDR3 sequence is 15 residues long. V lost 2 bases and J lost 4, with 14 bases in between. CDR1 and CDR2 from the germline V gene are LGHDT and YNNKEL (reference sequence). Here the CDR3 DNA reads TGTGCCAGCAGCCAATTCTGGGGGGGCGGCTATGGCTACACCTTC. This encodes CASSQFWGGGYGYTF.

This rearrangement joins TRBV5-1 to TRBJ2-7, with 11 bases aligning to TRBD2. The V segment lost 4 bases and the J segment 3 bases; nucleotides outside the gene matches: 6. This CDR3 spans 15 amino acids. CDR1 is SGHRS, CDR2 YFSETQ, per germline. DNA for the CDR3: TGCGCCAGCAGCACCGGACTAGCGGGCGACTACGAGCAGTACTTC. Its protein is CASSTGLAGDYEQYF.

This chain links TRBV19 with TRBJ2-4; D might be TRBD2 (6 bases). The V end lost 1 base, the J end lost 1 base, and 11 bases lay between the germline ends. Germline loops: CDR1 LNHDA, CDR2 SQIVND (reference sequence). The CDR3 runs 16 residues. The CDR3 sequence: CASSIGGTWAKNIQYF. Written as DNA, the CDR3 is TGTGCCAGTAGTATAGGCGGGACGTGGGCCAAAAACATTCAGTACTTC.

The chain employs TRBV29-1 and TRBJ2-4; perhaps TRBD1 as D (5 bases). Deletions cut 1 base from V and 8 bases from J, with 9 bases between. CDR1 is SQVTM and CDR2 is ANQGSEA in the germline V gene. The CDR3 runs to 12 residues. Here the CDR3 reads CSVEVQGYIQYF. The CDR3 DNA is TGCAGCGTTGAAGTGCAGGGATACATTCAGTACTTC. The whole variable domain, remainder taken from reference TRBV29-1 and TRBJ2-4, is SAVISQKPSRDICQRGTSLTIQCQVDSQVTMMFWYRQQPGQSLTLIATANQGSEATYESGFVIDKFPISRPNLTFSTLTVSNMSPEDSSIYLCSVEVQGYIQYFGAGTRLSVL.

V and J are TRBV3-1 (or the pseudogene TRBV3-2) and TRBJ2-5, with 9 positions matching TRBD1. J gave up 5 bases and V 5 bases, and 9 bases lay outside the gene matches. This CDR3 has 15 residues. Per the germline V gene, CDR1 is LGHDT and CDR2 is YNNKEL (reference sequence). The CDR3 DNA reads TGTGCCAGCAGCGGCCGACAGGGGGGGTGGGAGACCCAGTACTTC. This codes for CASSGRQGGWETQYF.

The V call is TRBV5-4, the J call TRBJ2-5, with 12 bases fitting TRBD2. The CDR3 is 16 amino acids. Unmatched junction bases numbered 11, after V lost 7 bases and J lost 4 bases. CDR1 and CDR2 (germline): SGHNT, YYREEE (reference sequence). Here the CDR3 DNA reads TGTGCCAGCGGAAAGCGGACTAGCGGGGCCCGAGAGACCCAGTACTTC. Residues: CASGKRTSGARETQYF.

V gene TRBV27 combines with J gene TRBJ1-5; D not certain. Germline-derived CDR1 and CDR2 are MNHEY and SMNVEV (reference sequence). The CDR3 is 12 residues long. V dropped 6 bases and J dropped 2 bases, with 5 bases sitting between them. This chain's CDR3 is CASRQGNQPQHF. The CDR3 DNA is TGTGCCAGCAGGCAGGGCAATCAGCCCCAGCATTTT.

The gene calls are TRBV5-4 and TRBJ1-4; D possibly corresponds to TRBD1 (5 bases). Trimming removed 2 bases from V and 8 bases from J, with 13 bases in between. The length of the CDR3 is 14 residues. CDR1 is SGHNT, CDR2 YYREEE, per germline (reference sequence). Here the CDR3 DNA reads TGTGCCAGCAGCTTTTGGGGGGTCGACGAAAAACTGTTTTTT. Protein product: CASSFWGVDEKLFF.

The chain recombines TRBV7-2 with TRBJ1-3; TRBD1 aligns across 9 bases. V lost 4 bases and J lost 1; bases outside the gene matches: 11. The CDR3 length is 18 residues. Germline V gene sequence: CDR1 SGHTA, CDR2 FQGNSA. The CDR3 DNA reads TGTGCCAGCAGCTCGGGACAGGGTTGGACAGTTTCTGGAAACACCATATATTTT. Its protein is CASSSGQGWTVSGNTIYF.

The rearrangement links TRBV28 to TRBJ1-5, with TRBD1 as a possible D gene (6 bases). Germline CDR1 and CDR2: MDHEN and SYDVKM. The CDR3 consists of 14 residues. V lost 1 base, J lost 7 bases, and 11 bases lay in between. This CDR3 is CASSLYRVDQPQHF. In DNA form, the CDR3 reads TGTGCCAGCAGTTTATACAGGGTGGACCAGCCCCAGCATTTT.

The chain links TRBV6-5 to TRBJ2-7, with D perhaps TRBD1 (6 bases). CDR1 MNHEY and CDR2 SVGAGI come from the germline V gene. The CDR3 covers 15 residues. Trimming left V 5 bases short and J 2 bases short, with 16 bases between. The DNA for the CDR3 is TGTGCCAGCAGTACCCGCCCTAGGGGGACCTACGAGCAGTACTTC. Translated: CASSTRPRGTYEQYF.

This chain joins TRBV18 and TRBJ1-2, with D possibly TRBD1 on 6 matching bases. This CDR3 region has 16 residues. The V gene lost 3 bases and the J gene lost 0 bases, with 14 bases spanning the gap. Germline CDR1 and CDR2: KGHSH and LQKENI. The DNA for the CDR3 is TGTGCCAGCTCACCTTCTACAGGGCATTCTAACTATGGCTACACCTTC. Protein: CASSPSTGHSNYGYTF.

This chain joins TRBV9 and TRBJ2-2; TRBD1 might be the D (6 bases). CDR1 is SGDLS and CDR2 is YYNGEE in the germline V gene. V was shortened by 1 base and J by 3 bases, with 13 bases between the two germline ends. The CDR3 covers 16 residues. CDR3 residues: CASSVPGTTYTGELFF. The CDR3 DNA reads as TGTGCCAGCAGCGTACCCGGGACAACTTACACCGGGGAGCTGTTTTTT. Together with reference TRBV9 and TRBJ2-2, the CDR3 gives the full variable domain: DSGVTQTPKHLITATGQRVTLRCSPRSGDLSVYWYQQSLDQGLQFLIQYYNGEERAKGNILERFSAQQFPDLHSELNLSSLELGDSALYFCASSVPGTTYTGELFFGEGSRLTVL.

The J gene is TRBJ1-2, the V gene TRBV27, with D perhaps matching TRBD1 (6 bases). Trimming cost V 3 bases and J 5 bases, with 13 bases left between them. Germline V gene sequence: CDR1 MNHEY, CDR2 SMNVEV (reference sequence). The CDR3 has 14 residues. This CDR3 reads CASSFVGQPYGYTF. CDR3 bases: TGTGCCAGCAGTTTTGTCGGACAGCCGTATGGCTACACCTTC.

The genes are TRBV10-2 and TRBJ2-7; D is uncertain. CDR3 length: 13 amino acids. With 6 bases removed from V and 3 bases from J, the gap between germline ends came to 12 bases. Germline CDR1 is WSHSY and CDR2 is SAAADI. The CDR3 sequence is CASRDITFYEQYF. In nucleotides, the CDR3 is TGCGCCAGCAGAGACATTACCTTCTACGAGCAGTACTTC.

The CDR3 bases are TGTGCCAGCTCACCAGTGGGACAGTCCACAGATACGCAGTATTTT. It specifies CASSPVGQSTDTQYF. This sequence joins TRBV18 and TRBJ2-3, with 7 bases matching TRBD1. CDR1 is KGHSH, CDR2 LQKENI, per germline. Losses at the gene ends were 2 bases for V and 2 bases for J; bases not matched to a gene: 4. The CDR3 is 15 amino acids.

The rearrangement uses TRBV28 and TRBJ2-7; 9 bases map to TRBD1. The germline V gene encodes CDR1 MDHEN and CDR2 SYDVKM. With 2 bases clipped from V and 2 bases from J, the junction kept 4 bases outside the gene matches. The length of the CDR3 is 15 residues. CDR3 residues: CASSLMDRGTYEQYF. For the CDR3, the DNA is TGTGCCAGCAGTTTAATGGACAGGGGAACCTACGAGCAGTACTTC.